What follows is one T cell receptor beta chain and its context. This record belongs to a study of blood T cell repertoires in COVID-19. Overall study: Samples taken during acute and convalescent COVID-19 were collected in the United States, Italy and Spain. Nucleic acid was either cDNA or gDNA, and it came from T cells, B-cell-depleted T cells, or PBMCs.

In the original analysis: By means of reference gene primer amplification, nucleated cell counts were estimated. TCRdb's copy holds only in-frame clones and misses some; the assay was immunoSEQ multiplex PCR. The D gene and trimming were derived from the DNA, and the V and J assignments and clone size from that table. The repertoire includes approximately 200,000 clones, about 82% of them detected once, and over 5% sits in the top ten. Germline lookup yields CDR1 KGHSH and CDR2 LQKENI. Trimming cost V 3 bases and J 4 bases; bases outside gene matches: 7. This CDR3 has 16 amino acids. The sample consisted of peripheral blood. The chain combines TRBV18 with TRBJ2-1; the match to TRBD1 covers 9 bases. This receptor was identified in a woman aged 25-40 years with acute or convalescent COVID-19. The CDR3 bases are TGTGCCAGCTCACCGCGGGACAGGGTCAGATACAATGAGCAGTTCTTC. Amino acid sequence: CASSPRDRVRYNEQFF.